One and the same sample provided the 21 T cell receptor beta chains below, sequenced in a study of blood T cell repertoires in COVID-19. Assay used: immunoSEQ multiplex PCR; TCRdb lists only in-frame clones, some missing. The sample holds 95,000 to 150,000 clones; 78% are singletons and the top ten take 2.3%. Sequenced input: peripheral blood. The receptors derive from a man between 65 and 79 years old with acute or convalescent COVID-19.

The DNA of the CDR3 is TGTGCCAGTGGTTCCGGGACAGGGAGCAATCAGCCCCAGCATTTT. This gives the protein CASGSGTGSNQPQHF. This rearrangement joins TRBV19 to TRBJ1-5; 9 nucleotides align to TRBD1. Unmatched junction bases numbered 6, after V lost 8 bases and J lost 1 base. This CDR3 spans 15 amino acids. Per the germline V gene, CDR1 is LNHDA and CDR2 is SQIVND (reference sequence).

V usage is TRBV5-4 and J usage is TRBJ1-2; D may be TRBD1 (5 bases). The germline CDR1 and CDR2 sequences are SGHNT and YYREEE (reference sequence). The CDR3 covers 13 residues. V was clipped by 3 bases and J by 12 bases, with 18 bases between them. CDR3: CASSSIGEGVDTF. In DNA, the CDR3 is TGTGCCAGCAGCTCGATTGGGGAAGGGGTTGACACCTTC.

This clone was counted only a few times. This rearrangement joins TRBV5-1 to TRBJ2-1; weak D call: TRBD1 (6 bases). CDR1 and CDR2 from the germline V gene are SGHRS and YFSETQ. The CDR3 length is 13 residues. Trimming took off 2 bases at V and 5 bases at J, with 8 bases between the two ends. The CDR3 region has the DNA TGCGCCAGCAGCTTTGGACAGCACAATGAGCAGTTCTTC. The encoded protein is CASSFGQHNEQFF.

The sample holds one count of this clone. The chain has TRBV10-1 and TRBJ1-2, with 7 bases lining up with TRBD1. CDR1 WNHNN and CDR2 SYGVQD come from the germline V gene (reference sequence). V was clipped by 3 bases and J by 1 base; unmatched bases: 8. The CDR3 loop spans 16 amino acids. The CDR3 loop reads CASSDAAGQINYGYTF. The CDR3 DNA is TGCGCCAGCAGTGATGCCGCGGGACAGATTAACTATGGCTACACCTTC.

This chain connects TRBV5-1 to TRBJ2-7, with a possible D match to TRBD2 (6 bases). V lost 0 bases and J lost 5, with 12 bases in between. Germline CDR1 reads SGHRS; CDR2 reads YFSETQ. The CDR3 length is 14 residues. The CDR3: CASSLARGFHEQYF. The DNA for the CDR3 is TGCGCCAGCAGCTTGGCGCGGGGCTTCCACGAGCAGTACTTC.

There are many counts of this clone. This chain uses TRBV25-1 with TRBJ2-7, with a possible D match to TRBD1 (6 bases). Germline V gives CDR1 MGHDK, CDR2 SYGVNS. The CDR3 has 14 residues. Trimming shortened V by 0 bases and J by 5 bases, and 11 bases separated the two germline ends. CDR3 nucleotide sequence: TGTGCCAGCAGTGAATACTCGCCAGGGGACGAGCAGTACTTC. It encodes CASSEYSPGDEQYF.

The chain recombines TRBV5-1 with TRBJ2-5; 9 bases match TRBD1. The CDR3 is 15 residues long. CDR1 and CDR2 from the germline V gene are SGHRS and YFSETQ. Germline trimming cut 4 bases from V and 4 bases from J; bases unmatched to any gene: 8. The CDR3 spells CASSLKTGGGETQYF. CDR3 nucleotide sequence: TGCGCCAGCAGCCTAAAGACAGGGGGAGGAGAGACCCAGTACTTC.

There are a few counts of this clone. The CDR3 DNA follows: TGTGCCAGCAGCTTAGCGCTAGGGGGTTCCGAGACCCAGTACTTC. Translated: CASSLALGGSETQYF. This chain connects TRBV7-8 to TRBJ2-5; perhaps TRBD1 as D (6 bases). The CDR3 has 15 residues. Trimming left V 0 bases short and J 5 bases short, with 13 bases between. CDR1 SGHVS and CDR2 FQNEAQ come from the germline V gene.

The chain links TRBV5-4 to TRBJ1-2, with 11 bases fitting TRBD1. The CDR3 covers 16 residues. Trimming removed 4 bases from V and 2 bases from J; junction bases left unmatched: 7. Germline CDR1 reads SGHNT; CDR2 reads YYREEE (reference sequence). The CDR3 DNA reads as TGTGCCAGCAGCGCCGGACAGGGGGCGCAGAACTATGGCTACACCTTC. It is translated as CASSAGQGAQNYGYTF.

The chain couples TRBV7-2 to TRBJ2-3; D is ambiguous. From germline, CDR1 is SGHTA and CDR2 FQGNSA. Trimming shortened V by 4 bases and J by 2 bases, and 7 bases separated the two germline ends. The CDR3 covers 13 residues. The CDR3 reads CASSSTFTDTQYF. The CDR3 coding sequence is TGTGCCAGCAGCTCTACGTTCACAGATACGCAGTATTTT. Full variable domain (remainder filled in from reference TRBV7-2 and TRBJ2-3): GAGVSQSPSNKVTEKGKDVELRCDPISGHTALYWYRQSLGQGLEFLIYFQGNSAPDKSGLPSDRFSAERTGGSVSTLTIQRTQQEDSAVYLCASSSTFTDTQYFGPGTRLTVL.

The DNA of the CDR3 is TGCGCCAGCAGCTTGGTGGCGGGGGGGCCAAACAATGAGCAGTTCTTC. This encodes CASSLVAGGPNNEQFF. This sequence joins TRBV5-1 and TRBJ2-1; 9 nucleotides align to TRBD2. Per the germline V gene, CDR1 is SGHRS and CDR2 is YFSETQ. The CDR3 has 16 residues. V lost 0 bases to trimming and J lost 5 bases; unmatched junction nucleotides: 6.

Only one count was recorded for this clone. J is TRBJ1-1 and V is TRBV3-1 (or the pseudogene TRBV3-2); maybe TRBD1 (5 bases). The CDR3 covers 16 residues. The V gene's germline CDR1 is LGHDT and CDR2 YNNKEL (reference sequence). The V and J ends lost 1 base and 0 bases respectively, with 12 bases between them. CDR3 amino acids: CASSQVPGIMNTEAFF. DNA of the CDR3: TGTGCCAGCAGCCAAGTACCAGGGATCATGAACACTGAAGCTTTCTTT.

The V and J genes are TRBV4-3 and TRBJ1-1; 7 bases fit TRBD1. V lost 4 bases and J lost 3; bases outside the gene matches: 8. Per the germline V gene, CDR1 is LGHNA and CDR2 is YSLEER. The CDR3 is 15 amino acids. As DNA, the CDR3 is TGCGCCAGCAGCCTTATCGGGACAGCCGACACTGAAGCTTTCTTT. Its protein is CASSLIGTADTEAFF.

This clone showed up just a few times. The same CDR3 also results from other DNA sequences found in this sample. The V and J genes are TRBV5-1 and TRBJ1-1, with D perhaps matching TRBD1 (6 bases). V was pared by 2 bases and J by 1 base, with 6 bases between. Germline V gives CDR1 SGHRS, CDR2 YFSETQ. The CDR3 has 13 amino acids. The CDR3 here is CASSLQGNTEAFF. In DNA, the CDR3 is TGCGCCAGCAGCTTACAGGGGAACACTGAAGCTTTCTTT.

The V and J genes are TRBV3-1 (or the pseudogene TRBV3-2) and TRBJ1-2; 7 bases line up with TRBD1. CDR1 and CDR2 (germline): LGHDT, YNNKEL (reference sequence). This CDR3 comprises 14 residues. V trimming: 1 base; J trimming: 6 bases; junction bases outside the gene matches: 5. CDR3 sequence: CASSQARGKDGYTF. CDR3 in DNA: TGTGCCAGCAGCCAAGCCAGGGGGAAGGATGGCTACACCTTC.

The sample holds a few counts of this clone. This chain links TRBV5-1 with TRBJ2-1; TRBD2 agrees at 7 bases. The CDR3 spans 16 residues. Germline trimming cut 8 bases from V and 0 bases from J; bases unmatched to any gene: 11. Germline CDR1 and CDR2: SGHRS and YFSETQ. In DNA form, the CDR3 reads TGCGCCAGTCGCCAGGGAGGGGCGAACTCCTACAATGAGCAGTTCTTC. Protein: CASRQGGANSYNEQFF.

This sequence joins TRBV5-4 and TRBJ1-1, with 7 nucleotides matching TRBD1. The CDR3 extends over 16 amino acids. The trim removed 0 bases at V and 0 bases at J, leaving 5 bases unmatched. The germline V gene has CDR1 SGHNT and CDR2 YYREEE (reference sequence). This CDR3 reads CASSLGRGALNTEAFF. Written as DNA, the CDR3 is TGTGCCAGCAGCTTGGGCAGGGGGGCTCTGAACACTGAAGCTTTCTTT.

This clone was observed a few times. The chain joins TRBV3-1 (or the pseudogene TRBV3-2) to TRBJ2-3; 10 nucleotides match TRBD2. CDR1 and CDR2 (germline): LGHDT, YNNKEL (reference sequence). The length of the CDR3 is 18 residues. V lost 4 bases, J lost 3 bases, and 13 bases stayed unmatched. The CDR3 protein is CASSRRPSGGGGTDTQYF. The DNA of the CDR3 is TGTGCCAGCAGCCGTCGGCCTAGCGGGGGAGGGGGTACAGATACGCAGTATTTT.

The rearrangement joins TRBV29-1 to TRBJ1-2, with a possible D match to TRBD1 (5 bases). The germline CDR1 and CDR2 sequences are SQVTM and ANQGSEA. V was clipped by 7 bases and J by 2 bases, with 17 bases between them. The CDR3 is 14 amino acids. CDR3 in DNA: TGCAGCGGCTACCCGGACGGACAAAACTATGGCTACACCTTC. This gives the protein CSGYPDGQNYGYTF.

The rearrangement links TRBV19 to TRBJ2-4; TRBD1 might be the D (5 bases). Germline loops: CDR1 LNHDA, CDR2 SQIVND (reference sequence). V was clipped by 6 bases and J by 1 base, with 16 bases between them. This CDR3 comprises 16 residues. The CDR3 is CASRETVSMAKNIQYF. The CDR3 bases are TGTGCCAGTAGGGAGACAGTTTCTATGGCCAAAAACATTCAGTACTTC.

V is TRBV5-1 and J is TRBJ1-2; 11 positions agree with TRBD1. The CDR3 spans 14 residues. The germline V gene encodes CDR1 SGHRS and CDR2 YFSETQ. The V gene end was trimmed by 3 bases and the J gene end by 8 bases; junction bases not matched to a gene: 6. Here the CDR3 DNA reads TGCGCCAGCAGCTACGGACAGGGGGCGGAGGGCTACACCTTC. Residues: CASSYGQGAEGYTF.